The rows below give T cell receptor beta chains drawn from one sample of a study of T cell responses to AZD1222 COVID-19 vaccine. The method was immunoSEQ multiplex PCR; TCRdb's version includes in-frame clones alone and lacks a portion of them. This table holds 57,000 or so clones, around 85% found once. Sequencing used peripheral blood, obtained on day 0 of MenACWY control vaccination. The source is an adult in good health. CDR3s include the opening cysteine and the closing phenylalanine or tryptophan. D genes are given only for firm matches. The size of a clone is reported for some rows only, either as once, few or many, or as a class for expanded clones.

.,.,TRBJ2-2,TRBV5-1,TGCGCCAGCAGCTGGGGCGGGGCTCGAGGCACCGGGGAGCTGTTTTTT,CASSWGGARGTGELFF
few,.,TRBJ2-7,TRBV7-8,TGTGCCAGCAGCTTAATAGTAGAGCAGTACTTC,CASSLIVEQYF
.,.,TRBJ1-2,TRBV2,TGTGCCAGCAGTGGCCGGGGGGTTGGGTCTGGCTACACCTTC,CASSGRGVGSGYTF
once,TRBD2,TRBJ2-7,TRBV5-6,TGTGCCAGCAGCCTAGCGGGCTTTTTTAATGAGCAGTACTTC,CASSLAGFFNEQYF
.,.,TRBJ1-1,TRBV29-1,TGCAGCGTACGGGGGGCAAACATGAACACTGAAGCTTTCTTT,CSVRGANMNTEAFF
.,TRBD2,TRBJ2-1,TRBV11-3,TGTGCCAGCAGCTCCCCAGGACTAGCCGCTATGAATGAGCAGTTCTTC,CASSSPGLAAMNEQFF
.,TRBD2,TRBJ2-3,TRBV7-8,TGTGCCAGCAGCAACACCCAACTAGCGGGAGGACTATCTAGCACAGATACGCAGTATTTT,CASSNTQLAGGLSSTDTQYF
.,.,TRBJ1-2,TRBV5-4,TGTGCCAGCAGTATAGGAGGCGTGGAGAACTATGGCTACACCTTC,CASSIGGVENYGYTF
.,.,TRBJ2-6,TRBV4-2,TGTGCCAGCAGCCAAACGGGGAGCTCTGGGGCCAACGTCCTGACTTTC,CASSQTGSSGANVLTF
.,.,TRBJ2-3,TRBV30,TGTGCCTGGAGTCCTAAAGGGACCCGCACAGATACGCAGTATTTT,CAWSPKGTRTDTQYF
.,.,TRBJ1-2,TRBV7-9,TGTGCCAGCAGCCACCCGGGGACGGCAAACTATGGCTACACCTTC,CASSHPGTANYGYTF
.,.,TRBJ1-5,TRBV5-8,TGTGCCAGCAGCCGGACCCTGACAGGCCGGCGAAATCAGCCCCAGCATTTT,CASSRTLTGRRNQPQHF
once,.,TRBJ2-7,TRBV5-1,TGCGCCAGCAGAGGCGGAGGGGGCTCTCTGAACGAGCAGTACTTC,CASRGGGGSLNEQYF
once,TRBD2,TRBJ2-7,TRBV19,TGTGCCAGTAGTCCAACCACTAGCGGGAAACCCGAGCAGTACTTC,CASSPTTSGKPEQYF
.,.,TRBJ1-2,TRBV28,TGTGCCAGCAGTCCCTCTTTCCAGGGCGGCTATGGCTACACCTTC,CASSPSFQGGYGYTF
.,.,TRBJ1-4,TRBV27,TGTGCCAGCAGTTTCATGGGCGGTTCAGATGAAAAACTGTTTTTT,CASSFMGGSDEKLFF
.,TRBD2,TRBJ2-1,TRBV30,TGTGCCTGGAACCGGCTAGCGGGAGGGCCCGATGAGCAGTTCTTC,CAWNRLAGGPDEQFF
.,.,TRBJ1-2,TRBV14,TGTGCCAGCAGCCAGGGGGGCAGTGGCTACACCTTC,CASSQGGSGYTF
few,.,TRBJ1-5,TRBV3-1/TRBV3-2,TGTGCCAGCAGCCATGGAAGGGGGGATGGCAATCAGCCCCAGCATTTT,CASSHGRGDGNQPQHF
.,TRBD2,TRBJ2-1,TRBV18,TGTGCCAGCTCTGATACTAGCGGAAGCTCCTACAATGAGCAGTTCTTC,CASSDTSGSSYNEQFF
.,TRBD1,TRBJ2-7,TRBV6-1,TGTGCCAGCAGTGAACCCCCAGGGGGCTACTACGAGCAGTACTTC,CASSEPPGGYYEQYF
.,TRBD2,TRBJ2-1,TRBV20-1,TGCAGTGCGAGTAGCGGGAGTTCCAATGAGCAGTTCTTC,CSASSGSSNEQFF
.,TRBD2,TRBJ2-1,TRBV6-1,TGTGCCAGCAGTGAAGGACTAGCGGGGTACAATGAGCAGTTCTTC,CASSEGLAGYNEQFF
.,TRBD1,TRBJ2-7,TRBV3-1/TRBV3-2,TGTGCCAGCACACGGGGGCAGGGGGCGAGCGAGCAGTACTTC,CASTRGQGASEQYF
.,.,TRBJ2-7,TRBV24-1,TGTGCCACCAGTGATCGTCGGGGCAGCTCCTACGAGCAGTACTTC,CATSDRRGSSYEQYF
.,.,TRBJ1-1,TRBV5-1,TGCGCCAGCAGCCTGGGTGGAAACACTGAAGCTTTCTTT,CASSLGGNTEAFF
once,TRBD1,TRBJ2-3,TRBV27,TGTGCCAGCAGTTTGTCCCTCCGGGACAGTATCACAGATACGCAGTATTTT,CASSLSLRDSITDTQYF
.,.,TRBJ1-3,TRBV30,TGTGCCTGGAAATGGAACTCTGGAAACACCATATATTTT,CAWKWNSGNTIYF
.,.,TRBJ1-1,TRBV7-2,TGTGCCAGCAGCTTAAACAGCCCCAACACTGAAGCTTTCTTT,CASSLNSPNTEAFF
.,.,TRBJ2-7,TRBV4-3,TGCGCCAGCAGCCAAGAATTGGGTACGGGGAGCTCCTACGAGCAGTACTTC,CASSQELGTGSSYEQYF
.,TRBD1,TRBJ1-2,TRBV29-1,TGCAGCGATGGACAGGGGGATGGCTACACCTTC,CSDGQGDGYTF
.,.,TRBJ2-7,TRBV6-5,TGTGCCAGCAGTCCCTACGCGTTAGGCCCCTACGAGCAGTACTTC,CASSPYALGPYEQYF
.,TRBD2,TRBJ2-3,TRBV5-6,TGTGCCAGCAGCTGGAGGAGGACTAGAGTCACAGATACGCAGTATTTT,CASSWRRTRVTDTQYF
.,.,TRBJ2-3,TRBV11-2,TGTGCCAGCGGCCGGGGAGGGGGCAGCGATACGCAGTATTTT,CASGRGGGSDTQYF
.,.,TRBJ2-2,TRBV9,TGTGCCAGCAGGGGCAACACCGGGGAGCTGTTTTTT,CASRGNTGELFF
.,TRBD1,TRBJ1-2,TRBV9,TGTGCCAGCAGCGTAGGGAGACAGGGGGCGAGCTATGGCTACACCTTC,CASSVGRQGASYGYTF
.,.,TRBJ2-4,TRBV5-6,TGTGCCAGCAGCTCATCACTCCGGGACGGTACTAGGGGGGACATTCAGTACTTC,CASSSSLRDGTRGDIQYF
.,.,TRBJ1-2,TRBV6-1,TGTGCCAGCAGTGAACGGGAGACGTATGGCTACACCTTC,CASSERETYGYTF
few,TRBD1,TRBJ1-6,TRBV19,TGTGCCAGTAGTTTAACCGGGACAGGGATGGAACCCCTCCACTTT,CASSLTGTGMEPLHF
.,.,TRBJ1-6,TRBV30,TGTGCCTGGAGAGGGACCGATCCTGGGCCCCTCCACTTT,CAWRGTDPGPLHF
.,TRBD1,TRBJ2-7,TRBV6-2/TRBV6-3,TGTGCCAGCAGTTACCGGACAGGGGGTTCCTACGAGCAGTACTTC,CASSYRTGGSYEQYF
.,.,TRBJ2-4,TRBV7-9,TGTGCCACAGAGCCAGGGCAAGCCAAAAACATTCAGTACTTC,CATEPGQAKNIQYF
.,.,TRBJ2-7,TRBV6-5,TGTGCCAGCAGTTCGACATTTTACGAGCAGTACTTC,CASSSTFYEQYF
.,.,TRBJ1-1,TRBV7-8,TGTGCCAGCAGCCCGTCGGGCAGGGTGAACACTGAAGCTTTCTTT,CASSPSGRVNTEAFF
.,TRBD2,TRBJ2-1,TRBV7-7,TGTGCTAGCAGCAAATCTCTAGCGGGAGGTTACAATGAGCAGTTCTTC,CASSKSLAGGYNEQFF
few,.,TRBJ1-6,TRBV4-1,TGCGCCAGCAGCCAAGACGCAGCAAATTCACCCCTCCACTTT,CASSQDAANSPLHF
.,TRBD1,TRBJ2-3,TRBV9,TGTGCCAGCAGCCCCTGGACAGGGGAGAGGACAGATACGCAGTATTTT,CASSPWTGERTDTQYF